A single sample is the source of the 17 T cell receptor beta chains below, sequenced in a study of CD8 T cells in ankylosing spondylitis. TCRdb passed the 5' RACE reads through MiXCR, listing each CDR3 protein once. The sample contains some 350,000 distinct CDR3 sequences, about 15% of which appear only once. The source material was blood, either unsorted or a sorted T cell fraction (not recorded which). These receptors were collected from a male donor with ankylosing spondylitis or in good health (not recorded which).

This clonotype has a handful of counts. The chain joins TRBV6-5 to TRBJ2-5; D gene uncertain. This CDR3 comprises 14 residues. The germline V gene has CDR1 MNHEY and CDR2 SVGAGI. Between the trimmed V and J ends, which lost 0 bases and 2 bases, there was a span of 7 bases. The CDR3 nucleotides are TGTGCCAGCAGTTACTCCGAAACTCAAGAGACCCAGTACTTC. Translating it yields CASSYSETQETQYF.

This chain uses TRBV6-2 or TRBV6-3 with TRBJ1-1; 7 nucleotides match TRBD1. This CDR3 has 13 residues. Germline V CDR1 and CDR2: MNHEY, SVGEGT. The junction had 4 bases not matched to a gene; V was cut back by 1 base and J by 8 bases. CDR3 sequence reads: CASSYYRGREAFF. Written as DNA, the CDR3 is TGTGCCAGCAGTTACTACAGGGGAAGGGAAGCTTTCTTT.

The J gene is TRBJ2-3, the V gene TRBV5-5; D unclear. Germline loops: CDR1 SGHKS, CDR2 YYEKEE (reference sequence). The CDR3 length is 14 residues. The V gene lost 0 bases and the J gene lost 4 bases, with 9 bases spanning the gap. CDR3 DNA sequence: TGTGCCAGCAGCTTGGAGGCAGTGTCAGATACGCAGTATTTT. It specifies CASSLEAVSDTQYF. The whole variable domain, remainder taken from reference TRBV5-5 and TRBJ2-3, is DAGVTQSPTHLIKTRGQQVTLRCSPISGHKSVSWYQQVLGQGPQFIFQYYEKEERGRGNFPDRFSARQFPNYSSELNVNALLLGDSALYLCASSLEAVSDTQYFGPGTRLTVL.

CDR3 loop: CASGRLGTEAFF. In DNA form, the CDR3 reads TGTGCCAGTGGGAGGTTGGGCACTGAAGCTTTCTTT. The chain employs TRBV6-1 and TRBJ1-1; D gene uncertain. Deletions cut 9 bases from V and 4 bases from J, with 12 bases between. CDR3 length equals 12 residues. Germline V gene lookup returns CDR1 MNHNS and CDR2 SASEGT.

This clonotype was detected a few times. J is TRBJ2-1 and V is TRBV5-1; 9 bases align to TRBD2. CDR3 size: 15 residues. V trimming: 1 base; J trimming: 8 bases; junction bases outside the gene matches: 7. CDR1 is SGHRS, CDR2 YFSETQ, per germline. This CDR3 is CASSLSLAGKDEQFF. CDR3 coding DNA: TGCGCCAGCAGCTTGTCGCTAGCGGGGAAGGATGAGCAGTTCTTC.

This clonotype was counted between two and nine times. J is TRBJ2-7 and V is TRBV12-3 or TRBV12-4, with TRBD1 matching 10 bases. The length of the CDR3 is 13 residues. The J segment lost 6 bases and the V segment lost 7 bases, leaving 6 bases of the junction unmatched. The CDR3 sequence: CASTSRTGGEQYF. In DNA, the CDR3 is TGTGCCAGCACCTCACGGACAGGGGGCGAGCAGTACTTC.

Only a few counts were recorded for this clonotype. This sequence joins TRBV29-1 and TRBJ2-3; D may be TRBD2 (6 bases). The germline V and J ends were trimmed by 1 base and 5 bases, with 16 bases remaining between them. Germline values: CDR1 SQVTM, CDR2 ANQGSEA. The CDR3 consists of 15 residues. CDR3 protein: CSVEGVRGSGDTQYF. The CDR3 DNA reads TGCAGCGTTGAAGGGGTACGGGGTAGCGGAGATACGCAGTATTTT.

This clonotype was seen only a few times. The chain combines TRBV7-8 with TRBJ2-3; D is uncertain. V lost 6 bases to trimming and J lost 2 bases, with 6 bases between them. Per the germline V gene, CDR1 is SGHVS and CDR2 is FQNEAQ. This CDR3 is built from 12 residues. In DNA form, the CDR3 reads TGTGCCAGCAGACCAAACACAGATACGCAGTATTTT. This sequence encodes CASRPNTDTQYF.

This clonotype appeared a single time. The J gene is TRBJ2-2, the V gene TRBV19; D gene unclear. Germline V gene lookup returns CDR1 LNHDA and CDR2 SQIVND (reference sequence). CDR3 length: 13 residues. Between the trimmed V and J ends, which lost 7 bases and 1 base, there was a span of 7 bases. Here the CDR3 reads CASKEENTGELFF. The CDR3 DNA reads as TGTGCCAGTAAGGAAGAGAACACCGGGGAGCTGTTTTTT.

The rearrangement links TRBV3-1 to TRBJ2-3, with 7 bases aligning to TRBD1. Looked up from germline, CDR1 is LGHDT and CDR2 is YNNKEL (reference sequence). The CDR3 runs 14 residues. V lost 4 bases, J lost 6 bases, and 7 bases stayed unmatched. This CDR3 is CASSRRGPKDTQYF. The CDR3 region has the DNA TGTGCCAGCAGCCGAAGGGGGCCGAAGGATACGCAGTATTTT.

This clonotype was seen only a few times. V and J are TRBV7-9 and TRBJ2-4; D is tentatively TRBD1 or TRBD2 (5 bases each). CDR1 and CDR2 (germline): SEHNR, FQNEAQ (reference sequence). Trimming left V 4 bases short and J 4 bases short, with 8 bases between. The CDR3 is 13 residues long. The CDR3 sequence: CASSWDVKNIQYF. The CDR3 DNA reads TGTGCCAGCAGCTGGGACGTAAAAAACATTCAGTACTTC.

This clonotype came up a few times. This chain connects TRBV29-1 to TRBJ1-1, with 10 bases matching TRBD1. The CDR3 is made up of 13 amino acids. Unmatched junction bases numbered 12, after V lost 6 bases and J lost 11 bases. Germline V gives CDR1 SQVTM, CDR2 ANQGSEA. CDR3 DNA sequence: TGCAGCGTAGACAGGGGGCGCGGAGAGGGGGCTTTCTTT. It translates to CSVDRGRGEGAFF.

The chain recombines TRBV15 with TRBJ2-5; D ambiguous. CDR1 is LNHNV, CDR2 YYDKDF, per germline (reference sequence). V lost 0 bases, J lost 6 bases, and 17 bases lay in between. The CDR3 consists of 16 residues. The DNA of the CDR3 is TGTGCCACCAGCAGAGATCCACAGTCCGCCGGACAGACCCAGTACTTC. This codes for CATSRDPQSAGQTQYF.

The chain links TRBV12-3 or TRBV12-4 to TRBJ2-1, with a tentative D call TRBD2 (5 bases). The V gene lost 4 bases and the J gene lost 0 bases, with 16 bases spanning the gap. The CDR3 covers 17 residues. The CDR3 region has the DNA TGTGCCAGCAGTTCCGCCCAGGCGGGCAGCTCCTACAATGAGCAGTTCTTC. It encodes CASSSAQAGSSYNEQFF.

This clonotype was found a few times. The CDR3 is CASSSRGGYGETQYF. Written as DNA, the CDR3 is TGTGCCAGCAGCTCACGAGGGGGTTACGGGGAGACCCAGTACTTC. V and J are TRBV11-2 and TRBJ2-5, with D maybe TRBD1 (6 bases). Germline-derived CDR1 and CDR2 are SGHAT and FQNNGV. This CDR3 has 15 residues. The V and J ends lost 4 bases and 5 bases respectively, with 17 bases between them.

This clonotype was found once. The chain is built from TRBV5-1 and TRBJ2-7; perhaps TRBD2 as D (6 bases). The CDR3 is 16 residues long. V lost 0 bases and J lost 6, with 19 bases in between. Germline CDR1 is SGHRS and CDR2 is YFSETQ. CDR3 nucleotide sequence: TGCGCCAGCAGCTTGGATGAGGCGGGGAGTTTCTCCGAGCAGTACTTC. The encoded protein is CASSLDEAGSFSEQYF.

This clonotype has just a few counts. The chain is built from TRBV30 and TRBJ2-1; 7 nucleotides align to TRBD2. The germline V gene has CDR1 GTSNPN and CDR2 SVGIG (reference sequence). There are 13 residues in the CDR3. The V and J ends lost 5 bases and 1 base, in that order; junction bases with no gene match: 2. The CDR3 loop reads CAWGAGSYNEQFF. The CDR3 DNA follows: TGTGCCTGGGGAGCGGGGTCCTACAATGAGCAGTTCTTC. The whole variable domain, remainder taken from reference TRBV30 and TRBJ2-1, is SQTIHQWPATLVQPVGSPLSLECTVEGTSNPNLYWYRQAAGRGLQLLFYSVGIGQISSEVPQNLSASRPQDRQFILSSKKLLLSDSGFYLCAWGAGSYNEQFFGPGTRLTVL.